What follows describes a single T cell receptor (beta chain). What antigen it recognizes has not been identified. Per-base quality was not reported, and no clone a single base away is much larger than it. The CDR3 covers 12 residues, taking in both the cysteine and the phenylalanine. Of all the DNA, just the CDR3 is kept, 36 bases in frame from base 1. Based on the germline V gene, the CDR1 and CDR2 sequences are SGHTA and FQGNSA. V is pared back by 2 bases and J by 13 bases, with 14 bases lying between the germline termini. The cohort consisted of 600 to 750 healthy bone marrow donors. All cohort members were sampled while nominally healthy, although unrecorded immune exposures were likely present. The donor tested CMV seronegative, placing the donor among the roughly 350 seronegative members of the cohort. Every donor gave a peripheral blood sample, and the peripheral blood mononuclear cells from that sample were used for TCR beta sequencing. Genomic DNA extraction from the blood cell samples was performed with the Qiagen DNeasy Blood Extraction Kit.

These data are taken from a study of cytomegalovirus exposure and HLA in healthy donors (dated by TCRdb to about 2017). Some background on the complete study: An earlier analysis of approximately 640 of the donors reported 250 to 300 Gb of sequence data and 100 million to 140 million unique TCR beta sequences from about 179 million T cells. An early release that covered 640 HLA-typed donors contained approximately 300 gigabases of sequencing data and tens of millions of unique TCR sequences. Among the roughly 400 genotyped donors, about 83% belonged to the genetic ancestry cluster associated with self-reported Caucasian donors. The study aimed to test whether cataloging public T cell receptors could reveal signatures of past pathogen exposure. The study profiled the T cell repertoires of 666 subjects by immunosequencing and related them to cytomegalovirus serostatus. A separate validation cohort of over a hundred different subjects was used in addition to the 666-subject first cohort. High-throughput TCR immunosequencing, statistical association of individual TCRs with disease status, and machine learning were combined to predict cytomegalovirus infection status. A later analysis re-examined previously published TCR beta repertoires from about 670 donors and added high-resolution HLA genotyping to investigate patterns of TCR occurrence. In the later analysis, no new phenotypic data were used to find candidate immune exposures; instead, reliance was placed on TCR beta sequences and their occurrence across donors. In an earlier analysis of more than 550 of the donors, high-throughput TCR beta sequencing was used to judge whether each TCR beta V gene segment behaved as functional or pseudogenic. Donor age, sex, ethnicity and CMV serostatus were collected together with the repertoire data. Genome-wide SNP genotypes for about three fifths of the roughly 700 donors were used in a later genetic analysis, which treated that subset as a discovery cohort. All discovery cohort repertoires had been generated using a single sequencing platform. HLA typing included class I and class II loci at four-digit resolution. The number of typed donors differed by locus: about 620-640 for A, B, C, DRB1 and DQB1; roughly 510 for DQA1; approximately 600 for DPA1; and roughly 450 for DPB1. About 5 DR-DQ haplotypes were handled as single units for association and clustering, since linkage in the cohort was strong. Across about 380 genotyped donors of the cohort, an average of about 240,000 unique TCR beta nucleotide sequences per donor were sequenced, and around 20% of those sequences were non-productive. Here is what the overall study found, with its caveats: In the study, some 180 TCR beta chains were listed as associated with cytomegalovirus. An earlier analysis of some 560 of the donors showed that most TCR beta V segments appeared in productive rearrangements either about 90% or about 30% of the time, which broadly matched IMGT annotations. V-gene and J-gene trimming of TCR beta chains was associated with a missense DCLRE1C variant in a later genetic analysis, and the association was replicated in an independent cohort. According to the authors, the approach could potentially be generalized to other disease states and immunological phenotypes. In both the original and validation cohorts, the classifier was reported to diagnose cytomegalovirus status with high specificity and sensitivity. Correlated functional status among segregating V segments might be attributable to linkage disequilibrium, but an unknown experimental factor could not be ruled out. Because counts were too low, seventeen rarely observed V segments, including chromosome 9 orphons, were left out of the earlier analysis of approximately 500 of the donors. Roughly uniform sequencing depth across donors was assumed in presence/absence analyses, although this assumption may not hold. A later analysis found that HLA-associated TCR beta chains were more clonally expanded and had lower generation probabilities than equally common non-associated chains. Three of the identified cytomegalovirus-associated TCR beta chains were confirmed in vitro to be specific for cytomegalovirus antigens. A later analysis associated 15,000 to 20,000 TCR beta sequences with specific HLA alleles at a false discovery rate of 0.05. According to a later analysis, parvovirus B19, influenza, CMV and Epstein-Barr virus appeared linked to several top co-occurrence clusters. According to a later analysis, most CMV-associated TCR beta chains appeared to be HLA-restricted, and the HLA associations seemed to be driven largely by CMV exposure. The sequencing pipeline was judged likely to have produced a cluster of highly shared sequence variants as a technical artifact. Across donors, most TCR sequences were observed very rarely, whereas some public TCRs were present in many individuals. According to a later analysis, TCR association rates differed among HLA loci, with DRB1 alleles showing the most associated TCRs and HLA-C alleles showing the fewest. Some IMGT-functional V segments, including TRBV6-2 and TRBV6-3, could not be distinguished by the 87-base-pair reads and were therefore excluded. For the cohort, immune exposure information was limited to CMV serostatus. When HLA alleles, especially DR and DQ, strongly co-occurred, TCR associations were difficult to assign to individual alleles. According to a later genetic analysis, donors in an Asian-associated ancestry cluster had fewer N-insertions in productive TCRs than the roughly 660-donor mean. Because some donors lacked HLA typing at each locus, the association tests relied only on the typed subset. A further reported finding was that TCR beta sequences accurately predicted the HLA-A and HLA-B alleles for most subjects in the first cohort. Only TCR beta chains were sequenced in this cohort, and the absence of alpha or paired-chain data limited detectable features.

To prepare the library, the immunoSEQ multiplex PCR assay was applied. For the multiplex PCR, a mixture combining 60 forward primers for TCR Vbeta segments and 13 reverse primers for TCR Jbeta segments was used. A multiplex PCR assay on genomic DNA amplified the CDR3 region of rearranged TCR beta genes. Amplified TCR beta libraries were sequenced as 87-base-pair reads on the Illumina HiSeq System. In the authors' own workflow: A later analysis tallied around 82 million unique TCR beta chains across the approximately 670 repertoires, and around 12 million of those chains were shared by two or more donors. Raw reads were error-corrected and collapsed into unique sequences with a nearest-neighbor algorithm that merged closely related sequences to remove PCR and sequencing errors. Alignment of CDR3 sequences to IMGT reference sequences was used to assign V, D and J gene segments. For a sequence to be retained, at least a six-nucleotide match to both a V gene segment and a J gene segment was required. A rearrangement was called productive if the CDR3 had no stop codons and remained in frame with V and J, and every other rearrangement was called non-productive. Following IMGT convention, CDR3 was defined as the stretch from the second conserved V-encoded cysteine to the conserved J-encoded phenylalanine. In an earlier analysis of just under 600 of the donors, sequences lacking an unambiguous match to a single V gene segment were excluded. In an earlier analysis of approximately 590 of the donors, a V segment was called functional when productive rearrangements were above 56.7%, and segregating when the standard deviation between donors exceeded 5%. A statistical classification framework was developed to diagnose cytomegalovirus status using the catalog of TCR beta chain sequences. In a later analysis, TCR nucleotide sequences were compared against IMGT/GENE-DB human TR gene sequences so that V and J genes could be assigned. A later analysis assigned CDR3 sequences and most-parsimonious VDJ recombination scenarios with the TCRdist pipeline. A later analysis defined each TCR beta chain by its CDR3 amino acid sequence plus V-gene family, and excluded reads lacking a unique V-gene family. A later analysis removed 500 to 600 highly shared, low-generation-probability nucleotide sequences to deal with suspected cross-contamination and a sequencing artifact. A later analysis calculated a clonal expansion index for each public chain from normalized within-repertoire ranks of inferred template counts. In a later analysis, generation probabilities were computed using a VDJ recombination model fitted to out-of-frame rearrangements, and the results were checked against IGoR. In a later analysis, TCR-TCR, TCR-HLA and TCR-CMV co-occurrence was scored with hypergeometric tests, and a repertoire-size bias correction was applied to TCR pairs. False discovery rates were estimated in a later analysis by permuting HLA or CMV assignments 20 times. In a later analysis, co-occurring TCRs were grouped with DBSCAN, and TCRdist sequence similarity was added when clustering was performed within HLA-allele-positive subsets. For co-occurrence clustering, repertoires with fewer than 30,000 or more than 120,000 public chains were excluded, along with about five repertoires with anomalous nucleotide sharing. Not all clones reach the TCRdb copy of this immuneACCESS table, which keeps in-frame sequences only. Checked studies attribute under half of the gap to unresolved V genes and leave the rest unexplained. From that table come the V and J calls and clone size; the DNA was used to work out D and trimming. In all, the sample holds around 150,000 clones, and roughly 80% of those were seen once. In total, the top ten clones hold over 1.3% of the sample.

This chain joins TRBV7-2 to TRBJ1-2, with the D gene not clear enough to name. The TCR comes from a man between 18 and 29 years old in good health and CMV-seronegative. Sequences were obtained from PBMCs. The nucleotides read TGTGCCAGCAGCTTACGGGAAGCAGGATTCACCTTC. Translated, it gives CASSLREAGFTF.